These 10 T cell receptor beta chains share one sample of origin, sequenced in a study of response to subunit inactivated influenza vaccine. TCRdb reprocessed the RT-PCR reads with MiXCR, giving one entry per CDR3 protein. The table shows about 540,000 distinct CDR3 sequences, with around 21% occurring only once. The same data also contributed to another study, on T cells expressing NK-cell markers. Per that paper: A 5'RACE template switching approach incorporating UMIs was used to make TCR beta cDNA.

The sample here was CD4+ T cells sorted from PBMCs, taken approximately 13 days after vaccination. Every receptor here comes from a man aged 50 or older who received an inactivated influenza vaccine.

This clonotype was observed a few times. CDR3 amino acids: CASTSGSKSGELFF. CDR3 sequence (DNA): TGTGCCAGTACTAGCGGGAGTAAGTCCGGGGAGCTGTTTTTT. This rearrangement joins TRBV12-3 or TRBV12-4 to TRBJ2-2, with 11 bases that match TRBD2. The CDR3 length is 14 residues. J lost 6 bases, V lost 9 bases, and 6 bases had no gene match.

This clonotype was observed many times. The chain has TRBV5-1 and TRBJ2-1; 14 nucleotides agree with TRBD2. The CDR3 spans 16 residues. Germline V gene lookup returns CDR1 SGHRS and CDR2 YFSETQ. V shed 5 bases, J shed 2 bases, and the junction held 3 bases outside the gene matches. The CDR3 nucleotides read TGCGCCAGCAGTTCGACTAGCGGGAGGGCCTACAATGAGCAGTTCTTC. As protein: CASSSTSGRAYNEQFF.

This clonotype was seen a few times. This chain connects TRBV5-1 to TRBJ1-1; 7 nucleotides align to TRBD1. This CDR3 comprises 16 residues. Germline loops: CDR1 SGHRS, CDR2 YFSETQ. J lost 6 bases, V lost 0 bases, and 11 bases had no gene match. CDR3 sequence (DNA): TGCGCCAGCAGCTTGGCCCCCAGGGGGGAGATTTCTGAAGCTTTCTTT. Protein: CASSLAPRGEISEAFF.

The rearrangement uses TRBV5-1 and TRBJ2-3; a possible D gene is TRBD2 (6 bases). The CDR3 length is 16 residues. With 4 bases removed from V and 6 bases from J, the gap between germline ends came to 21 bases. Germline V gene data show CDR1 as SGHRS and CDR2 as YFSETQ. The CDR3 is CASSLRRGTLLDTQYF. The CDR3 DNA reads TGCGCCAGCAGCCTCCGACGGGGGACCCTATTGGATACGCAGTATTTT. Drawing the rest from reference TRBV5-1 and TRBJ2-3, the complete variable domain is KAGVTQTPRYLIKTRGQQVTLSCSPISGHRSVSWYQQTPGQGLQFLFEYFSETQRNKGNFPGRFSGRQFSNSRSEMNVSTLELGDSALYLCASSLRRGTLLDTQYFGPGTRLTVL.

V usage is TRBV5-1 and J usage is TRBJ2-3; the D gene is possibly TRBD2 (5 bases). CDR1 and CDR2 from the germline V gene are SGHRS and YFSETQ. CDR3 length: 15 residues. The V gene lost 3 bases and the J gene lost 4 bases, with 15 bases spanning the gap. The CDR3 loop is CASSSGRSGSDTQYF. CDR3 sequence (DNA): TGCGCCAGCAGCTCTGGAAGGTCGGGGTCAGATACGCAGTATTTT.

This clonotype came up a few times. The J gene is TRBJ2-5, the V gene TRBV5-1, with D possibly being TRBD1 (5 bases). Trimming stripped 4 bases from V and 5 bases from J, with 15 bases between. The CDR3 has 14 residues. CDR1 and CDR2 (germline): SGHRS, YFSETQ. Written as DNA, the CDR3 is TGCGCCAGCAGCCCCACGGACACAAGCGAGACCCAGTACTTC. Encoded protein: CASSPTDTSETQYF. Based on the CDR3 plus reference TRBV5-1 and TRBJ2-5, the full variable domain is KAGVTQTPRYLIKTRGQQVTLSCSPISGHRSVSWYQQTPGQGLQFLFEYFSETQRNKGNFPGRFSGRQFSNSRSEMNVSTLELGDSALYLCASSPTDTSETQYFGPGTRLLVL.

The gene calls are TRBV12-3 or TRBV12-4 and TRBJ1-4, with D possibly matching TRBD1 (5 bases). V was pared by 6 bases and J by 1 base, with 9 bases between. CDR3 size: 14 residues. The CDR3 reads CASSFQGTNEKLFF. Written as DNA, the CDR3 is TGTGCCAGCAGCTTTCAGGGAACTAATGAAAAACTGTTTTTT.

This clonotype was detected a few times. V and J are TRBV28 and TRBJ1-6; TRBD1 matches at 7 bases. With V trimmed by 4 bases and J by 8 bases, 8 bases remained unmatched. The CDR3 runs to 15 residues. Germline assignment: CDR1 MDHEN and CDR2 SYDVKM. CDR3 protein: CASSSPGQRDSPLHF. The CDR3, as DNA: TGTGCCAGCAGTTCCCCGGGACAGCGAGATTCACCCCTCCACTTT.

The chain has TRBV5-1 and TRBJ2-3, with 8 nucleotides matching TRBD1. The CDR3 spans 16 residues. Germline V gene sequence: CDR1 SGHRS, CDR2 YFSETQ. Losses at the gene ends were 2 bases for V and 3 bases for J; bases not matched to a gene: 8. The CDR3 protein is CASSFKDRGRTDTQYF. The CDR3 DNA reads as TGCGCCAGCAGCTTCAAAGACAGGGGCAGGACAGATACGCAGTATTTT. Looking up the rest from reference TRBV5-1 and TRBJ2-3 gives the full variable domain: KAGVTQTPRYLIKTRGQQVTLSCSPISGHRSVSWYQQTPGQGLQFLFEYFSETQRNKGNFPGRFSGRQFSNSRSEMNVSTLELGDSALYLCASSFKDRGRTDTQYFGPGTRLTVL.

The J gene is TRBJ2-5, the V gene TRBV4-3; 8 nucleotides agree with TRBD2. V shed 0 bases, J shed 4 bases, and the junction held 7 bases outside the gene matches. There are 16 residues in the CDR3. CDR1 and CDR2 (germline): LGHNA, YSLEER. The CDR3 DNA reads TGCGCCAGCAGCCAAGAGAGCGGGGGCGCGGGAGAGACCCAGTACTTC. It encodes CASSQESGGAGETQYF.